This record concerns one T cell receptor (beta chain) sequence. Its matching antigen is unknown. This CDR3 is also generated by other DNA sequences in the sample. The data were obtained in a study of T cell responses to AZD1222 COVID-19 vaccine. Study outcomes and limitations: With two AZD1222 doses given, Spike-specific TCR breadth and depth both rose. Clonal diversity may have been underestimated in mostly white British donors. CD4 TCRs linked to vaccination spanned spike, dominating at 160-218 and 743-854.

Libraries were prepared by immunoSEQ multiplex PCR; TCRdb keeps only in-frame clonotypes and omits some of them. The record lists around 140,000 clones, of which the ten most abundant hold over 2%. Material for sequencing was peripheral blood. The sequence came from an adult in good health.

The CDR3: CASSVSRNYGYTF. The CDR3, as DNA: TGTGCCAGCAGTGTCAGCAGGAACTATGGCTACACCTTC. The chain recombines TRBV2 with TRBJ1-2, with D unresolved. CDR1 and CDR2 from the germline V gene are SNHLY and FYNNEI. The V end was cut by 4 bases, the J end by 2 bases, with 8 bases between. This CDR3 is built from 13 residues. Supplemented by reference TRBV2 and TRBJ1-2, the full variable domain reads EPEVTQTPSHQVTQMGQEVILRCVPISNHLYFYWYRQILGQKVEFLVSFYNNEISEKSEIFDDQFSVERPDGSNFTLKIRSTKLEDSAMYFCASSVSRNYGYTFGSGTRLTVV.